This TCR beta chain was identified in a study of cytomegalovirus exposure and HLA in healthy donors. The PCR employed 60 Vbeta primers together with 13 Jbeta primers. Assay used: immunoSEQ multiplex PCR; TCRdb lists only in-frame clones, some missing. The repertoire has some 200,000 clones, approximately 79% of them found once; the top ten carry approximately 1.5%. V trimming: 5 bases; J trimming: 11 bases; junction bases outside the gene matches: 10. Germline V lookup: CDR1 MDHEN, CDR2 SYDVKM. CDR3 length: 13 amino acids. General study findings and limits: 164 TCR beta chains were listed as cytomegalovirus-associated.

Of note for this clone: The antigen is undetermined.

The chain combines TRBV28 with TRBJ2-5; TRBD1 matches at 8 bases. The sequenced sample was PBMCs. The receptor comes from a man in his fifties in good health and CMV-seronegative. The CDR3 DNA follows: TGTGCCAGCAGTCCTGGACAGGGAGGAGAGCAGTACTTC. Translated, it gives CASSPGQGGEQYF.